This entry lists 8 T cell receptor beta chains sequenced from one sample in a study of blood T cell repertoires in COVID-19. Sequencing used immunoSEQ multiplex PCR; TCRdb keeps in-frame clones, though not all of them. The sample yields roughly 53,000 clones, more than 85% seen once. The specimen was peripheral blood. The receptors come from a human donor in a cohort sampled during active COVID-19.

The chain uses TRBV2 and TRBJ1-3, with TRBD1 identical over 7 bases. This CDR3 comprises 15 residues. V lost 5 bases and J lost 4; bases outside the gene matches: 8. Per germline, CDR1 SNHLY and CDR2 FYNNEI. In DNA form, the CDR3 reads TGTGCCAGCAGTTACATCGGGACAGCCGGAAACACCATATATTTT. Amino acids: CASSYIGTAGNTIYF.

The chain combines TRBV10-2 with TRBJ1-6, with 7 bases fitting TRBD1. V dropped 7 bases and J dropped 7; count of bases not matched to a gene: 16. Germline loops: CDR1 WSHSY, CDR2 SAAADI. There are 17 residues in the CDR3. The CDR3 loop is CASTLSRDGTANSPLHF. The DNA of the CDR3 is TGCGCCAGCACCTTATCTAGAGATGGGACAGCAAATTCACCCCTCCACTTT.

The V call is TRBV29-1, the J call TRBJ1-4, with 7 bases lining up with TRBD1. Trimming at V came to 6 bases and at J to 0 bases, leaving 4 bases not matched to a gene. The CDR3 is 14 residues long. Germline lookup yields CDR1 SQVTM and CDR2 ANQGSEA. In DNA form, the CDR3 reads TGCAGCGTGAAAGGGGGCGCAACTAATGAAAAACTGTTTTTT. Translated: CSVKGGATNEKLFF.

The chain joins TRBV27 to TRBJ1-1, with D unresolved. This CDR3 comprises 14 residues. V was pared by 6 bases and J by 6 bases, with 17 bases between. Per germline, CDR1 MNHEY and CDR2 SMNVEV (reference sequence). The CDR3 spells CASRTVTSRSEAFF. The CDR3 nucleotides are TGTGCCAGCAGAACAGTGACAAGTAGGTCTGAAGCTTTCTTT.

J is TRBJ2-5 and V is TRBV3-1 (or the pseudogene TRBV3-2); D gene ambiguous. The CDR3 consists of 13 residues. The germline CDR1 and CDR2 sequences are LGHDT and YNNKEL (reference sequence). The V end lost 1 base, the J end lost 1 base, and 4 bases lay between the germline ends. The CDR3 DNA is TGTGCCAGCAGCCAAGGCAGCCAAGAGACCCAGTACTTC. Its protein product is CASSQGSQETQYF.

This rearrangement joins TRBV5-1 to TRBJ2-3; TRBD2 matches at 15 bases. This CDR3 contains 20 residues. Trimming cost V 4 bases and J 5 bases; bases outside gene matches: 17. CDR1 is SGHRS and CDR2 is YFSETQ in the germline V gene. The CDR3 DNA follows: TGCGCCAGCAGCAATGGACTAGCGGGGGGGATACGGCACGGAGTAGATACGCAGTATTTT. Its translation is CASSNGLAGGIRHGVDTQYF.

The chain couples TRBV7-9 to TRBJ2-2; 9 bases are a match to TRBD1. This CDR3 comprises 17 residues. Trimming cost V 4 bases and J 7 bases; bases outside gene matches: 13. Germline V gives CDR1 SEHNR, CDR2 FQNEAQ (reference sequence). The CDR3 protein is CASSYSMRTGANGELFF. The CDR3 nucleotides are TGTGCCAGCAGCTACTCAATGAGGACAGGGGCGAACGGGGAGCTGTTTTTT.

The chain carries TRBV29-1 and TRBJ2-5; D may be TRBD2 (6 bases). V lost 4 bases to trimming and J lost 4 bases, with 13 bases between them. Germline CDR1 is SQVTM and CDR2 is ANQGSEA. The CDR3 runs to 13 residues. The CDR3 DNA sequence: TGCAGCGTTGCACTCCGGGGAGGAGAGACCCAGTACTTC. It codes for CSVALRGGETQYF.